This TCR beta chain originates from a study of T cells in Graves' hyperthyroidism and ophthalmopathy. TCR beta CDR3 region amplification was performed from RNA transcripts. A set of HTBI primers served as the primers for a first-round RT-PCR of the TCR CDR3. TCRdb reprocessed the multiplex PCR reads with MiXCR, giving one entry per CDR3 protein. This sample has a few hundred thousand distinct CDR3 sequences, with approximately 14% found just once. Study-level points and caveats: Clonotypes that were expanded in thyroid above 0.001 mostly appeared in blood too.

This clonotype was observed a handful of times. Its antigen remains unidentified. On the basis of clinical symptoms, serum thyroxine and TRAb, thyroid ultrasound and orbital computed tomography, diagnoses were made. The PBMCs studied were ones that came from about 10 ml fresh peripheral blood. The V end was cut by 1 base, the J end by 2 bases, with 13 bases between. Germline V CDR1 and CDR2: SGHDT, YYEEEE. The CDR3 consists of 17 residues. The V gene is TRBV5-6, the J gene TRBJ2-6; weak D call: TRBD1 (5 bases). The receptor's source is a woman aged 25 to 39 with Graves' hyperthyroidism. Sequenced: blood. Here the CDR3 DNA reads TGTGCCAGCAGCTTGTTCCAGGGTTTGGCTGGGGCCAACGTCCTGACTTTC. This translates into CASSLFQGLAGANVLTF.